This T cell receptor beta chain was sequenced in a study of T-cell reconstitution after alpha-beta-depleted transplantation in children. Study-level points and caveats: From surviving recipient T cells and thymic progenitors came the high day-60 TCRbeta diversity observed in some patients. Counts and diversity of T cells one year after transplant came mostly from newly produced T cells. Expanded clones from the graft, numbering several hundred, reportedly supplied alpha-beta T cells about two months after transplant.

The CDR3 runs to 17 residues. V dropped 7 bases and J dropped 2 bases, with 21 bases sitting between them. Germline assignment: CDR1 MDHEN and CDR2 SYDVKM. The table lists this clonotype with a few counts. Antigen unknown. A TCRbeta library incorporating unique molecular identifiers was prepared. TCRdb processed the PCR reads anew with MiXCR; each CDR3 protein has one entry. Of about 97,000 distinct CDR3 sequences in the sample, 6% to 9% are singletons; the top ten hold around 17%. The TCR originated in a boy aged 2 to 9 with acute lymphoblastic leukemia, due to receive a stem cell transplant. The starting material was PBMCs, obtained before TCRalphabeta/CD19-depleted stem cell transplant. This sequence joins TRBV28 and TRBJ1-5; D is undetermined. The CDR3 DNA follows: TGTGCCAGCATGGCTTACGGACGATCCATTGGCAATCAGCCCCAGCATTTT. This gives the protein CASMAYGRSIGNQPQHF.